This note documents a single TCR beta chain sequence. The data were obtained in a study of control samples from healthy donors and cancer patients. Germline V lookup: CDR1 MDHEN, CDR2 SYDVKM. This CDR3 comprises 16 residues. Trimming took 1 base from V and 4 from J, leaving 16 bases between them. TCRdb keeps only in-frame clones here, not all; method: immunoSEQ multiplex PCR. In the table there are approximately 160,000 clones, about nine tenths of which are singletons. Material for sequencing was blood. This chain connects TRBV28 to TRBJ1-2, with D unclear. The receptor was derived from a woman aged 40 to 50 in good health. The CDR3 reads CASSLLEELFGYGYTF. The CDR3 bases are TGTGCCAGCAGTTTATTGGAAGAACTCTTTGGCTATGGCTACACCTTC.